The T cell receptor (beta chain) under discussion was sequenced for a study of identical twins (dated by TCRdb to 2016 to 2018). Regarding the complete study: To test whether fetal clonotypes persist, this study deep-sequenced TCR alpha and beta repertoires from monozygotic twins, from unrelated adults of various ages, and from cord blood. To rule out contamination, replicate twin experiments were performed at different times with different library preparation protocols.

Results and caveats for the whole study, not just this receptor: Because the same donors could not be followed over many years, the conclusions relied on cross-sectional statistical analysis. Excess twin sharing in beta out-of-frame sequences was weaker because fewer shared sequences lowered the signal-to-noise ratio. Out-of-frame TCR alpha sharing in monozygotic twins was systematically underestimated by recombination models, whereas sharing between unrelated individuals was in agreement with the recombination models. Abundant cord blood beta clonotypes had fewer insertions, young adult naive repertoires showed a similar but weaker trend, and memory repertoires showed no such trend. Invariant T cells such as MAIT and iNKT could partly confound zero-insertion analyses, although diverse VJ usage argued against such confounding for most clonotypes. Out-of-frame TCR alpha sequences shared between twins showed an excess of low generation-probability sequences compared with coincidental sharing between unrelated individuals.

Every donor was a healthy Caucasian. Three pairs of female monozygotic twins, all aged about 18 to 30 years, made up the twin cohort. Peripheral blood mononuclear cells were used as the source from which RNA for TCR libraries was isolated. In regard to this clonotype: Its antigen is currently not known. Base-call qualities are not available, and no considerably larger clone is one nucleotide away.

From cysteine to phenylalanine, the CDR3 is 12 amino acids long. Of the read, only the CDR3 DNA is kept; its 36 bases are in frame from base 1. V is cut by 6 bases and J by 3 bases, and the space between the germline ends is 8 bases. Library preparation was by 5' RACE. Sequencing relied on an Illumina HiSeq 2000. Template switching introduced a universal primer binding site; the final cDNA contained a unique molecular identifier, enabling accurate counting of TCR cDNA molecules. Specific primers in the conserved constant-segment region were used to synthesize first-strand cDNA for the TCR alpha and beta chains. To control for contamination, every cDNA library was double barcoded, receiving both a SMART-Mk sample barcode and Illumina barcodes. TruSeq adapter sequences, together with Illumina sample barcodes, were added in two successive PCR steps. Sequencing of the TCR alpha and beta cDNA libraries was done on the Illumina HiSeq platform using custom primers. Per the original workflow: Raw reads were processed with MiGEC to extract unique molecular identifiers, and MiXCR was used to determine CDR3 positions. For each individual, recombination models were inferred using an EM algorithm with the repgenHMM and IGoR tools. The tcR package in R was used for shared clonotype analysis, with sharing normalized by the product of cloneset sizes. To study raw recombination without the effects of thymic and clonal selection, out-of-frame nonproductive sequences were analyzed. TCRdb handled the public reads itself, with Q25 trimming in fastp and clone calling in MiXCR, and kept productive beta chains. Every CDR3 protein is listed once, alongside the most common genes and DNA of its rows. The V and J calls shown here were made by TCRdb, not taken from the authors' results. For this sample the table gives over 600,000 distinct CDR3 sequences, of which 21% were detected only once. Over 4% of the sample lies in the top ten.

In addition, the sample was reused for a study of T cells expressing NK-cell markers. Per that second paper: In sorted CD3+CD56+NKG2C+, CD3+CD56+NKG2C- and CD3+CD56-NKG2C+ T-cell subsets from 7 or 8 donors, TCR beta-chain repertoires were profiled. Among the eight sequenced donors, seven were HCMV-seropositive and one was HCMV-seronegative. To restrict sorting to alphabetaTCR-expressing T cells, an anti-gammadeltaTCR antibody was added in several experiments. For about 6 donors, the dominant CD3+CD56+NKG2C+ clonotypes were among the top 10 CD8+ clonotypes and accounted for roughly 1.0-8% of CD8+ T cells. Those dominant clonotypes were again the most abundant among CD3+CD56-NKG2C+ cells in a handful of donors, at roughly 25-60.1%. It remained unclear whether the expanded NKG2C-expressing T cell clones were specific for HCMV antigens. The study sequenced eight donors, all healthy volunteers chosen at random: three men and five women. To determine HCMV serostatus, a commercial ELISA kit was used to detect HCMV-specific IgG in serum. For a handful of donors, bulk peripheral blood T-cell repertoires were also sequenced from unsorted PBMC. MIGEC was used to demultiplex reads and group reads by UMI, and MiTCR was used to assemble and quantify clonotypes. To exclude erroneous sequences, only TCR cDNA sequences supported by at least two reads were retained. The tcR package was used for downstream repertoire analysis, and clonotypes were matched between fractions using CDR3 nucleotide sequence together with V segment. VDJmatch was used to annotate antigen specificity against VDJdb, with one amino acid substitution in CDR3 permitted.

The receptor comes from a woman under 30 in good health. Sample: PBMCs. Recombination joined TRBV12-3 or TRBV12-4 with TRBJ1-1; TRBD1 is perhaps the D gene, given 5 matching bases. In nucleotides, the sequence is TGTGCCAGCAGACAGGATTACACTGAAGCTTTCTTT. The resulting protein is CASRQDYTEAFF.